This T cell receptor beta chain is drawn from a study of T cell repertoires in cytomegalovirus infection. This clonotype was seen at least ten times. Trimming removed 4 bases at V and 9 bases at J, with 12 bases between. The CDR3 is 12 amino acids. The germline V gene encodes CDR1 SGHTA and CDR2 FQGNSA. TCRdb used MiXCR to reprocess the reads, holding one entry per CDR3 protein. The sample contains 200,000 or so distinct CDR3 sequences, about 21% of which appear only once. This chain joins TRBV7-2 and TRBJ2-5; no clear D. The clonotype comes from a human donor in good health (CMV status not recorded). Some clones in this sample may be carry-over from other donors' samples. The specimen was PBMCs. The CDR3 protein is CASSSPTVAQYF. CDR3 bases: TGTGCCAGCAGCTCGCCAACGGTGGCCCAGTACTTC.